Reported below is one T cell receptor (beta chain). Its target is unknown. The junction and the germline gene differ at one end; a read error may be behind it. Looked up from germline, CDR1 is MNHEY and CDR2 is SVGEGT. The CDR3 has 18 residues. Bulk TCR libraries were made with methods that had been previously described and with listed TCR primers. In TCRdb, the PCR reads were re-called with MiXCR into one record per CDR3 protein. Of 600,000 to 650,000 distinct CDR3 sequences in the sample, around 20% were seen once. Sorted cells numbering roughly 19,000 to 1,100,000, with 10%, 30% or 50% RNA, yielded the naive CD8 libraries. Sorting was used to obtain naive CD8 T cells (CD8+CD4-CCR7+CD45RA+). The sample originates from a study of molecular identifiers for immune sequencing clone quantification. Findings of the study overall: Over 99% of effector molecules, but under 1% in naive cells, were held by clones with more than 20 RNA copies.

V gene TRBV6-2 or TRBV6-3 combines with J gene TRBJ2-1; 15 bases match TRBD2. Source material: naive CD8+ T cells from blood, with Jurkat cell RNA spiked in. Documented subset: FACS-sorted CD8+CD4-CCR7+CD45RA+ naive T cells. This clonotype originated in a human donor in good health. Some libraries in this study had Jurkat cell RNA spiked in. Here the CDR3 reads CAGSSNRAGTSGRPEQFF. For the CDR3, the DNA is TGTGCCGGCAGTTCTAACAGGGCAGGGACTAGCGGGAGGCCTGAGCAGTTCTTC.